The next 20 T cell receptor beta chains were all read from a single sample in a study of CD8 T cells in ankylosing spondylitis. Study outcomes and limitations: There was a TCR beta motif, made of several highly homologous variants, that appeared characteristic of ankylosing spondylitis blood.

From the 5' RACE reads, TCRdb called clonotypes with MiXCR, one entry per CDR3 protein. This table has around 100,000 distinct CDR3 sequences, roughly 10% appearing once. Antigens for these TCRs are unknown. Sequenced input: blood, either unsorted or a sorted T cell fraction (not recorded which). The receptors derive from a male donor with ankylosing spondylitis.

The rearrangement uses TRBV10-3 and TRBJ2-7, with D perhaps TRBD1 or TRBD2 (5 bases each). The CDR3 is 12 residues long. Germline CDR1 and CDR2: ENHRY and SYGVKD. Trimming removed 11 bases at V and 3 bases at J, with 14 bases between. The CDR3 here is CAAGTAGYEQYF. The CDR3 coding sequence is TGTGCCGCCGGGACCGCCGGCTACGAGCAGTACTTC.

The V gene is TRBV30, the J gene TRBJ2-5; 9 nucleotides line up with TRBD1. CDR1 is GTSNPN, CDR2 SVGIG, per germline (reference sequence). The V segment lost 5 bases and the J segment 3 bases; nucleotides outside the gene matches: 1. The CDR3 spans 12 residues. CDR3 DNA sequence: TGTGCCTGGGACAGGGGGGAAGAGACCCAGTACTTC. Its protein is CAWDRGEETQYF.

The rearrangement joins TRBV6-1 to TRBJ1-2; the D is unclear. The germline V gene encodes CDR1 MNHNS and CDR2 SASEGT. The CDR3 length is 11 residues. Trimming removed 10 bases at V and 8 bases at J, with 14 bases between. The CDR3 is CATSPWAGYTF. DNA for the CDR3: TGTGCCACCTCACCGTGGGCCGGCTACACCTTC.

The V call is TRBV27, the J call TRBJ2-5; the D call may be TRBD1 or TRBD2 (5 bases each). The CDR3 totals 12 residues. Trimming removed 6 bases at V and 2 bases at J, with 7 bases between. CDR1 and CDR2 (germline): MNHEY, SMNVEV (reference sequence). The CDR3 DNA reads as TGTGCCAGCAGGGGGGATCAAGAGACCCAGTACTTC. Protein sequence: CASRGDQETQYF.

The V and J genes are TRBV7-9 and TRBJ2-7; 7 bases are a match to TRBD2. V was clipped by 5 bases and J by 2 bases; unmatched bases: 3. The CDR3 is 13 amino acids. Germline V gives CDR1 SEHNR, CDR2 FQNEAQ (reference sequence). The CDR3 here is CASSRGTTYEQYV. The CDR3 DNA reads as TGTGCCAGCAGCCGAGGGACTACCTACGAGCAGTACGTC.

This clonotype was observed a few times. In DNA form, the CDR3 reads TGTGCCAGCAGTGAAGTCCGGGATAGCAATCAGCCCCAGCATTTT. It yields the protein CASSEVRDSNQPQHF. V gene TRBV6-1 combines with J gene TRBJ1-5, with D uncertain. This CDR3 contains 15 residues. Germline V CDR1 and CDR2: MNHNS, SASEGT. The V gene lost 1 base and the J gene lost 0 bases, with 7 bases spanning the gap.

The chain employs TRBV6-4 and TRBJ2-5, with D perhaps TRBD2 (5 bases). There are 13 residues in the CDR3. The V gene lost 2 bases and the J gene lost 5 bases, with 9 bases spanning the gap. In germline, CDR1 is MRHNA, CDR2 SNTAGT. CDR3 protein: CASSDRAGETQYF. The CDR3 DNA follows: TGTGCCAGCAGTGACAGGGCGGGCGAGACCCAGTACTTC.

This clonotype showed up just a few times. Here the CDR3 reads CASSPRQGANTGELFF. The CDR3 coding sequence is TGTGCCAGCAGCCCGCGACAGGGCGCGAACACCGGGGAGCTGTTTTTT. The genes are TRBV11-3 and TRBJ2-2, with 7 bases lining up with TRBD1. This CDR3 is 16 amino acids long. V was pared by 5 bases and J by 0 bases, with 6 bases of the junction left unmatched. CDR1 SGHNT and CDR2 YENEEA come from the germline V gene.

This chain connects TRBV20-1 to TRBJ2-5; maybe TRBD2 (6 bases). From germline, CDR1 is DFQATT and CDR2 SNEGSKA (reference sequence). Trimming shortened V by 6 bases and J by 5 bases, and 13 bases separated the two germline ends. The CDR3 loop spans 12 amino acids. This chain's CDR3 is CSAKGLAETQYF. CDR3 bases: TGCAGTGCAAAGGGACTGGCGGAGACCCAGTACTTC.

The table lists this clonotype with a few counts. The chain links TRBV9 to TRBJ2-7; D call uncertain. Trimming left V 4 bases short and J 6 bases short, with 20 bases between. The V gene's germline CDR1 is SGDLS and CDR2 YYNGEE. The CDR3 is 15 residues long. Here the CDR3 reads CASSPWTEPSGEQYF. Written as DNA, the CDR3 is TGTGCCAGCAGCCCGTGGACCGAGCCGTCGGGCGAGCAGTACTTC. The full variable domain, rest sourced from reference TRBV9 and TRBJ2-7, is DSGVTQTPKHLITATGQRVTLRCSPRSGDLSVYWYQQSLDQGLQFLIQYYNGEERAKGNILERFSAQQFPDLHSELNLSSLELGDSALYFCASSPWTEPSGEQYFGPGTRLTVT.

This clonotype was observed a few times. This chain connects TRBV3-1 to TRBJ2-2, with TRBD1 matching 9 bases. Looked up from germline, CDR1 is LGHDT and CDR2 is YNNKEL (reference sequence). This CDR3 contains 15 residues. V trimming: 1 base; J trimming: 6 bases; junction bases outside the gene matches: 3. CDR3 bases: TGTGCCAGCAGCCAAGTTAGACAGGGGGCCGGGGAGCTGTTTTTT. Translating it yields CASSQVRQGAGELFF.

Many counts were recorded for this clonotype. The V gene is TRBV6-1, the J gene TRBJ2-2; possible D gene TRBD2, 5 bases. V lost 7 bases and J 4 bases, leaving 13 bases between the germline ends. This CDR3 comprises 14 residues. CDR1 MNHNS and CDR2 SASEGT come from the germline V gene. The CDR3 spells CASILGPGTGELFF. CDR3 DNA: TGTGCCAGCATACTAGGACCTGGCACCGGGGAGCTGTTTTTT.

This clonotype was counted at least ten times. The chain recombines TRBV2 with TRBJ2-1, with D perhaps given as TRBD1 or TRBD2 (5 bases each). V lost 6 bases to trimming and J lost 7 bases, with 25 bases between them. This CDR3 region has 17 residues. Germline values: CDR1 SNHLY, CDR2 FYNNEI. CDR3 sequence (DNA): TGTGCCAGCAGCCCCCCGAGGGCAGGGAGCGGTTGGAATGAGCAGTTCTTC. Residues: CASSPPRAGSGWNEQFF.

This clonotype was counted ten times or more. V is TRBV2 and J is TRBJ2-1, with D perhaps TRBD1 (5 bases). Germline lookup yields CDR1 SNHLY and CDR2 FYNNEI. V lost 3 bases to trimming and J lost 10 bases, with 16 bases between them. The CDR3 has 14 residues. Written as DNA, the CDR3 is TGTGCCAGCAGTGACGGGTCAGGGTTTTGGGAGCAGTTCTTC. Its translation: CASSDGSGFWEQFF.

This clonotype occurred many times. CDR3 loop: CSVLQGLEAFF. CDR3 sequence (DNA): TGCAGCGTCTTACAGGGGTTAGAAGCTTTCTTT. The chain joins TRBV29-1 to TRBJ1-1; 7 bases map to TRBD1. The germline gives CDR1 SQVTM, CDR2 ANQGSEA. The J segment lost 8 bases and the V segment lost 6 bases, leaving 6 bases of the junction unmatched. CDR3 length equals 11 residues.

The CDR3 is CAGEGNTIYF. CDR3 nucleotide sequence: TGTGCCGGGGAGGGAAACACCATATATTTT. The J gene is TRBJ1-3, the V gene TRBV7-9; D gene ambiguous. The germline V and J ends were trimmed by 11 bases and 4 bases, with 6 bases remaining between them. CDR1 and CDR2 (germline): SEHNR, FQNEAQ (reference sequence). This CDR3 is built from 10 residues.

In this sample, this clonotype turned up many times. CDR3 in DNA: TGTGCCAGCAAAGGGACTAGCGGGGAATGGGATGCGCAGTATTTT. Amino acids: CASKGTSGEWDAQYF. The V gene is TRBV2, the J gene TRBJ2-3; 13 positions match TRBD2. Germline V gene data show CDR1 as SNHLY and CDR2 as FYNNEI. CDR3 length equals 15 residues. The junction had 11 bases not matched to a gene; V was cut back by 7 bases and J by 10 bases. Variable domain in full (rest from reference TRBV2 and TRBJ2-3): EPEVTQTPSHQVTQMGQEVILRCVPISNHLYFYWYRQILGQKVEFLVSFYNNEISEKSEIFDDQFSVERPDGSNFTLKIRSTKLEDSAMYFCASKGTSGEWDAQYFGPGTRLTVL.

This sequence joins TRBV7-9 and TRBJ2-1; D possibly corresponds to TRBD1 (5 bases). Deletions cut 1 base from V and 6 bases from J, with 10 bases between. The CDR3 has 14 amino acids. In germline, CDR1 is SEHNR, CDR2 FQNEAQ (reference sequence). DNA for the CDR3: TGTGCCAGCAGCTTAGTAACAGGCCCCAATGAGCAGTTCTTC. This gives the protein CASSLVTGPNEQFF.

With regard to this clonotype: One base away lies a much larger clone, so this may be a sequencing read error. This chain joins TRBV19 and TRBJ1-1; 7 nucleotides line up with TRBD1. This CDR3 is built from 13 residues. The germline V gene encodes CDR1 LNHDA and CDR2 SQIVND (reference sequence). The CDR3 sequence is CASSDRADTKAFF. In DNA form, the CDR3 reads TGTGCCAGTAGTGACAGGGCAGACACTAAAGCTTTCTTT. Variable domain in full (rest from reference TRBV19 and TRBJ1-1): DGGITQSPKYLFRKEGQNVTLSCEQNLNHDAMYWYRQDPGQGLRLIYYSQIVNDFQKGDIAEGYSVSREKKESFPLTVTSAQKNPTAFYLCASSDRADTKAFFGQGTRLTVV.

This clonotype was counted many times. The chain joins TRBV6-5 to TRBJ1-4; D is unclear. The V and J ends lost 0 bases and 8 bases respectively, with 16 bases between them. Germline CDR1 reads MNHEY; CDR2 reads SVGAGI. The CDR3 has 16 residues. This CDR3 reads CASSYSRTLDEEKLFF. The DNA of the CDR3 is TGTGCCAGCAGTTACTCCCGGACGTTAGATGAGGAAAAACTGTTTTTT.